The clone carrying this TCR beta chain was counted a few times. The data stem from a study of shared clonotypes between healthy human individuals. In the study overall: The donor group consisted of a couple of women and a few men, aged 18 to 49.

The authors ran the assay at deep level. In the sorted-subset replicate PCRs, 150 to 250 ng DNA, 25,000 to 30,000 T cell genomes, was used. Assay used: immunoSEQ multiplex PCR; TCRdb lists only in-frame clones, some missing. The table includes 950,000 to 1,300,000 clones, approximately 68% detected once. Per germline, CDR1 SGHRS and CDR2 YFSETQ. This CDR3 spans 17 amino acids. Trimming took off 4 bases at V and 2 bases at J, with 21 bases between the two ends. The sequence was collected from a man between 18 and 35 years old in good health. The J gene is TRBJ1-2, the V gene TRBV5-1; D might be TRBD1 (6 bases). Sequenced material: memory CD4+ T cells sorted from blood. Noted subset: CD45RA-negative fraction. CDR3 nucleotide sequence: TGCGCCAGCAGCACATACAAAGGACAGTCTATGAACTATGGCTACACCTTC. This codes for CASSTYKGQSMNYGYTF.